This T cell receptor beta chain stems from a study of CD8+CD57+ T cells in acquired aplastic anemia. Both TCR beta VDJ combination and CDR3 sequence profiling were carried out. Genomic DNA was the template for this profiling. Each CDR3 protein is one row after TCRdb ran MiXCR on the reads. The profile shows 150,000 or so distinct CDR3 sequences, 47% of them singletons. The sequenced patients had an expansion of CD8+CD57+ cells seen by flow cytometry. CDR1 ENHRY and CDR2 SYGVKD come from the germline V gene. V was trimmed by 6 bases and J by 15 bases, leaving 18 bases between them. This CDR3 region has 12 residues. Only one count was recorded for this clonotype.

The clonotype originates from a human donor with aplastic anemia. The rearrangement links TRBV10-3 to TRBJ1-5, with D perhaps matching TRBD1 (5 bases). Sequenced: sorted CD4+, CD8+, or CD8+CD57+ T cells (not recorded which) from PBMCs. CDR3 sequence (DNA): TGTGCCATCAGAACTAGCGGGGGGGATACGCATTTT. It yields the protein CAIRTSGGDTHF.